A selection of T cell receptor beta chains follows, all from one sample in a study of T cell changes during pregnancy in multiple sclerosis. The assay was immunoSEQ multiplex PCR, and TCRdb's table has in-frame clones only and misses some. The table has around 36,000 clones, more than 80% seen once; the top ten hold 0.95% to 1.5%. Sequenced here: peripheral blood, sampled before pregnancy. These receptors were taken from a female donor with multiple sclerosis, enrolled in a pregnancy study. Both conserved end residues are part of each CDR3. The D gene is left open where the match is weak. Size values are once, few and many counts, or a class for expanded clones, and some rows have none.

TRBJ2-7 - TRBV5-5 - CASTLNLVPTHEQYF TGTGCCAGCACCCTAAACTTAGTCCCCACCCACGAGCAGTACTTC
TRBJ2-7 - TRBV10-1 - CASSLYRDNYEQYF TGCGCCAGCAGTCTTTACCGGGATAACTACGAGCAGTACTTC
TRBJ2-6 - TRBV25-1 - CASSEFRSGANVLTF TGTGCCAGCAGTGAATTCCGGTCTGGGGCCAACGTCCTGACTTTC
TRBJ1-5 - TRBV29-1 - CSVTEGVYQPQHF TGCAGCGTTACTGAAGGGGTTTATCAGCCCCAGCATTTT
TRBJ2-1 TRBD2 TRBV12-5 - CASGRTSGRINEQFF TGTGCTAGTGGTCGAACTAGCGGGAGAATCAATGAGCAGTTCTTC
TRBJ1-4 TRBD1 TRBV4-3 - CASSQGGQALREKLFF TGCGCCAGCAGCCAAGGCGGACAGGCCCTTAGGGAAAAACTGTTTTTT
TRBJ1-5 TRBD1 TRBV5-5 - CASSLSARGLDQPQHF TGTGCCAGCAGCTTGAGTGCCAGGGGGCTCGATCAGCCCCAGCATTTT
TRBJ2-1 - TRBV10-3 - CAADKDQNNEQFF TGTGCCGCGGACAAAGACCAGAACAATGAGCAGTTCTTC
TRBJ1-6 TRBD1 TRBV6-5 - CASSSTGGYNSPLHF TGTGCCAGCAGTTCGACAGGGGGATATAATTCACCCCTCCACTTT
TRBJ2-5 - TRBV6-1 - CASSAGDSQETQYF TGTGCCAGCAGTGCGGGGGATTCCCAAGAGACCCAGTACTTC
TRBJ2-1 TRBD2 TRBV5-1 - CASSQTSGNEQFF TGCGCCAGCAGCCAGACTAGCGGGAATGAGCAGTTCTTC
TRBJ1-2 - TRBV6-1 - CASSEIGEGVYGYTF TGTGCCAGCAGTGAGATAGGGGAAGGGGTCTATGGCTACACCTTC
TRBJ2-3 - TRBV7-9 - CASSPWFGSTDTQYF TGTGCCAGCAGCCCCTGGTTCGGGAGCACAGATACGCAGTATTTT
TRBJ2-5 - TRBV4-2 - CASSQDLAISQYF TGTGCCAGCAGCCAAGATCTAGCAATCTCCCAGTACTTC
TRBJ2-1 - TRBV18 - CASSPASSYNEQFF TGTGCCAGCTCACCGGCAAGCTCCTACAATGAGCAGTTCTTC
TRBJ1-1 - TRBV30 - CAWAGKLEAFF TGTGCCTGGGCAGGTAAACTGGAAGCTTTCTTT
TRBJ2-3 TRBD2 TRBV4-2 - CASSTQLAGGSTDTQYF TGTGCCAGCAGCACTCAACTCGCGGGGGGTAGCACAGATACGCAGTATTTT
TRBJ2-1 TRBD2 TRBV11-2 - CASSGLAEANEQFF TGTGCCAGCAGCGGACTAGCGGAGGCAAATGAGCAGTTCTTC
TRBJ1-2 TRBD1 TRBV6-5 few CASQTGDYGYTF TGTGCCAGCCAGACAGGGGACTATGGCTACACCTTC
TRBJ1-4 TRBD1 TRBV28 - CASCAGGLATNEKLFF TGTGCCAGCTGTGCAGGGGGGCTTGCAACTAATGAAAAACTGTTTTTT
TRBJ1-1 TRBD1 TRBV19 - CASSSQTGDEAFF TGTGCCAGTAGTAGCCAGACAGGGGATGAAGCTTTCTTT
TRBJ2-3 - TRBV6-5 - CATQRGFTDTQYF TGTGCCACTCAACGGGGATTCACAGATACGCAGTATTTT
TRBJ1-2 - TRBV4-1 - CASSHSGGADVYGYTF TGCGCCAGCAGCCACTCGGGGGGGGCTGATGTCTATGGCTACACCTTC
TRBJ2-1 - TRBV28 - CASTQEGAMGNEQFF TGTGCCAGCACCCAGGAGGGGGCCATGGGCAATGAGCAGTTCTTC
TRBJ2-7 - TRBV18 once CASSPLEGSSYEQYF TGTGCCAGCTCACCATTGGAGGGGAGCTCCTACGAGCAGTACTTC
TRBJ2-3 TRBD2 TRBV7-2 - CASSFSGTGTDTQYF TGTGCCAGCAGCTTTAGCGGGACCGGCACAGATACGCAGTATTTT
TRBJ2-7 - TRBV18 once CSTAQGDSYEQYF TGTTCCACGGCCCAAGGAGACTCCTACGAGCAGTACTTC
TRBJ1-4 - TRBV28 - CASSLTATNEKLFF TGTGCCAGCAGCCTCACTGCAACTAATGAAAAACTGTTTTTT